The clone carrying this TCR beta chain was found a few times. The target antigen is unknown. The DNA is omitted, as the CDR3 cannot be located on it reliably, and the CDR3 follows TCRdb's listing. The data belong to a study of CD8+ T cells in alopecia areata. Looking at the study overall: Oral tofacitinib (5 to 10 mg twice daily) was administered to treated patients.

Per the germline V gene, CDR1 is SGHDT and CDR2 is YYEEEE. The CDR3 has 14 residues if both end residues are counted. Study-level results: One nonresponder makes the tie between baseline CD8+ expansion and response uncertain. Tofacitinib yielded significantly lower scalp clonality and fewer expanded CD8+ clones among the top 100.

Extracted RNA was reverse transcribed, and the resulting cDNA served as sequencing template. Clones were sequenced by immunoSEQ multiplex PCR, and TCRdb holds only the in-frame ones, with some missing. The data contain approximately 200,000 clones, roughly two fifths of them singletons. As to treatment: oral pan-JAK inhibitor, 5-10 mg twice daily. Patients with alopecia areata provided lesional scalp punch biopsies as well as peripheral blood. The chain is built from TRBV5-6 and TRBJ1-2; the table assigns TRBD1, which was not confirmed against the DNA. The receptor was derived from a human donor with alopecia areata. Here the sequenced sample was CD4+ T cells sorted from blood, taken at roughly week 36, from a patient treated with tofacitinib. CDR3 loop: CASSLVGQGAPWTF.